The 30 T cell receptor beta chains below all came from one sample that was sequenced in a study of blood T cell repertoires in COVID-19. Method: immunoSEQ multiplex PCR; TCRdb's copy keeps in-frame clones and lacks some. The top ten clones hold roughly 8% of a sample with approximately 250,000 clones, approximately 89% of them seen once. Material: peripheral blood. Receptor source: a man between 35 and 55 years old with active or convalescent COVID-19.

The chain couples TRBV5-4 to TRBJ1-3; a possible D gene is TRBD1 (6 bases). The CDR3 is 15 residues long. Germline assignment: CDR1 SGHNT and CDR2 YYREEE (reference sequence). V was shortened by 4 bases and J by 3 bases, with 14 bases between the two germline ends. DNA of the CDR3: TGTGCCAGCAGCACGAAAACAGGGAGTGGAAACACCATATATTTT. It is translated as CASSTKTGSGNTIYF.

The CDR3 here is CASSPNSGTAGNTIYF. The CDR3 coding sequence is TGTGCCAGCAGTCCAAATTCCGGGACAGCTGGAAACACCATATATTTT. This sequence joins TRBV6-6 and TRBJ1-3; 7 bases fit TRBD1. The junction had 9 bases not matched to a gene; V was cut back by 5 bases and J by 2 bases. CDR1 and CDR2 from the germline V gene are MNHNY and SVGAGI (reference sequence). The CDR3 runs 16 residues.

The V gene is TRBV7-9, the J gene TRBJ1-4; D unresolved. CDR1 is SEHNR and CDR2 is FQNEAQ in the germline V gene (reference sequence). V lost 5 bases and J lost 3, with 10 bases in between. There are 14 residues in the CDR3. CDR3 residues: CASSLRGANEKLFF. CDR3 nucleotides: TGTGCCAGCAGCCTGAGAGGAGCTAATGAAAAACTGTTTTTT.

This chain joins TRBV6-6 and TRBJ1-5, with D perhaps TRBD1 (6 bases). Germline loops: CDR1 MNHNY, CDR2 SVGAGI (reference sequence). Trimming took off 9 bases at V and 2 bases at J, with 14 bases between the two ends. The CDR3 loop spans 14 amino acids. The CDR3 DNA is TGTGCCAGTGGAACAGGGCAGGGCAATCAGCCCCAGCATTTT. Amino acids: CASGTGQGNQPQHF.

This chain connects TRBV27 to TRBJ2-7, with 12 bases matching TRBD1. With 6 bases clipped from V and 6 bases from J, the junction kept 3 bases outside the gene matches. Germline V gives CDR1 MNHEY, CDR2 SMNVEV (reference sequence). The CDR3 spans 13 residues. CDR3 loop: CASRGQGAGEQYF. CDR3 DNA: TGTGCCAGCAGGGGACAGGGGGCCGGCGAGCAGTACTTC.

A word on this clone: A much larger clone sits a single nucleotide away, making a read error possible. The chain is built from TRBV30 and TRBJ1-5, with D maybe TRBD1 (5 bases). Germline lookup yields CDR1 GTSNPN and CDR2 SVGIG (reference sequence). The CDR3 has 13 amino acids. V lost 0 bases, J lost 4 bases, and 7 bases lay in between. The CDR3 DNA follows: TGTGCCTGGAGTGTACAGGAGAATCAGCCCCAGCATTTT. This translates into CAWSVQENQPQHF.

The CDR3 coding sequence is TGTGCCACCAGTGATTCTCTTGACAGCGTTAACACCGGGGAGCTGTTTTTT. Protein: CATSDSLDSVNTGELFF. The genes are TRBV24-1 and TRBJ2-2, with D perhaps matching TRBD1 (5 bases). Per germline, CDR1 KGHDR and CDR2 SFDVKD. V shed 2 bases and J shed 2 bases, with 14 bases lying between them. The CDR3 loop spans 17 amino acids.

The gene calls are TRBV9 and TRBJ2-5, with D maybe TRBD1 (5 bases). The CDR3 runs 14 residues. V gave up 3 bases and J gave up 2 bases, with 11 bases separating them. Per germline, CDR1 SGDLS and CDR2 YYNGEE. Written as DNA, the CDR3 is TGTGCCAGCAGCGGGGGCGGAATTCAAGAGACCCAGTACTTC. This codes for CASSGGGIQETQYF.

The V gene is TRBV24-1, the J gene TRBJ2-3; tentatively, D is TRBD1 (6 bases). The CDR3 loop spans 17 amino acids. V gave up 1 base and J gave up 6 bases, with 19 bases separating them. Germline values: CDR1 KGHDR, CDR2 SFDVKD. CDR3 in amino acids: CATSDFQRQVQLDTQYF. CDR3 DNA sequence: TGTGCCACCAGTGATTTCCAAAGACAGGTCCAGCTGGATACGCAGTATTTT.

This rearrangement joins TRBV24-1 to TRBJ1-3; D uncertain. Germline V CDR1 and CDR2: KGHDR, SFDVKD. The V end was cut by 9 bases, the J end by 2 bases, with 10 bases between. This CDR3 is built from 13 residues. The CDR3 is CATVRETGNTIYF. The CDR3 DNA is TGTGCCACCGTACGGGAAACTGGAAACACCATATATTTT.

CDR3 protein: CASNVGQGRYGYTF. In DNA form, the CDR3 reads TGTGCCAGCAATGTGGGACAGGGGCGCTATGGCTACACCTTC. J is TRBJ1-2 and V is TRBV6-5; 10 bases agree with TRBD1. This CDR3 comprises 14 residues. Germline loops: CDR1 MNHEY, CDR2 SVGAGI. Unmatched junction bases numbered 6, after V lost 7 bases and J lost 4 bases.

The V call is TRBV2, the J call TRBJ2-7; weak D call: TRBD1 (5 bases). Germline-derived CDR1 and CDR2 are SNHLY and FYNNEI. V was cut by 7 bases and J by 6 bases, with 13 bases left in between. The CDR3 is 12 residues long. CDR3 region: CASTAGSLEQYF. The CDR3 region has the DNA TGTGCCAGCACCGCAGGGTCACTCGAGCAGTACTTC. The complete variable domain, with remaining parts taken from reference TRBV2 and TRBJ2-7, reads EPEVTQTPSHQVTQMGQEVILRCVPISNHLYFYWYRQILGQKVEFLVSFYNNEISEKSEIFDDQFSVERPDGSNFTLKIRSTKLEDSAMYFCASTAGSLEQYFGPGTRLTVT.

The chain has TRBV28 and TRBJ2-2; 9 bases match TRBD1. Germline-derived CDR1 and CDR2 are MDHEN and SYDVKM. The CDR3 extends over 16 amino acids. Trimming took 6 bases from V and 8 from J; bases not matched to a gene: 13. The CDR3 DNA follows: TGTGCCAGCAGCCGTAAAACCGGGACAGGGCAGGGGGAGCTGTTTTTT. Its protein is CASSRKTGTGQGELFF.

This chain uses TRBV5-6 with TRBJ1-4; 7 nucleotides line up with TRBD1. Germline V gene data show CDR1 as SGHDT and CDR2 as YYEEEE. V gave up 4 bases and J gave up 7 bases; unmatched junction bases: 10. The CDR3 loop spans 15 amino acids. The CDR3 nucleotides read TGTGCCAGCAGCCGCGGTGGACCAGGGGGTGAAAAACTGTTTTTT. This gives the protein CASSRGGPGGEKLFF.

The chain has TRBV5-4 and TRBJ2-2, with D possibly matching TRBD1 (5 bases). This CDR3 is built from 14 residues. V was trimmed by 1 base and J by 5 bases, leaving 9 bases between them. The germline gives CDR1 SGHNT, CDR2 YYREEE (reference sequence). CDR3 in amino acids: CASSLQGLTGELFF. In nucleotides, the CDR3 is TGTGCCAGCAGCTTGCAGGGTTTGACCGGGGAGCTGTTTTTT.

There are a few counts of this clone. The rearrangement uses TRBV27 and TRBJ1-2, with TRBD1 matching over 8 bases. In germline, CDR1 is MNHEY, CDR2 SMNVEV (reference sequence). The CDR3 runs to 14 residues. V was pared by 5 bases and J by 4 bases, with 6 bases of the junction left unmatched. This chain's CDR3 is CASSQGALGYGYTF. The CDR3 DNA reads TGTGCCAGCAGTCAGGGGGCGCTGGGCTATGGCTACACCTTC.

The rearrangement joins TRBV30 to TRBJ2-2; possibly TRBD2 for D (5 bases). CDR1 GTSNPN and CDR2 SVGIG come from the germline V gene (reference sequence). CDR3 length: 16 residues. Trimming stripped 7 bases from V and 0 bases from J, with 18 bases between. The CDR3 spells CASIKGGSANTGELFF. The CDR3 DNA sequence: TGTGCCTCGATCAAAGGAGGCTCCGCGAACACCGGGGAGCTGTTTTTT.

The V and J genes are TRBV5-6 and TRBJ2-3; 9 nucleotides match TRBD2. The CDR3 contains 15 residues. Germline V gives CDR1 SGHDT, CDR2 YYEEEE. V dropped 2 bases and J dropped 7; count of bases not matched to a gene: 8. The CDR3 DNA follows: TGTGCCAGCAGCTTTCTAGCGGGGACCGGGTATACGCAGTATTTT. This translates into CASSFLAGTGYTQYF. Supplemented by reference TRBV5-6 and TRBJ2-3, the full variable domain reads DAGVTQSPTHLIKTRGQQVTLRCSPKSGHDTVSWYQQALGQGPQFIFQYYEEEERQRGNFPDRFSGHQFPNYSSELNVNALLLGDSALYLCASSFLAGTGYTQYFGPGTRLTVL.

This chain links TRBV7-3 with TRBJ2-1; the match to TRBD2 covers 11 bases. This CDR3 is built from 16 residues. J was trimmed by 9 bases and V by 5 bases; bases with no gene match: 12. CDR1 SGHTA and CDR2 FQGTGA come from the germline V gene. CDR3 sequence: CASSTWTSGPGGEQFF. Here the CDR3 DNA reads TGTGCCAGCAGCACGTGGACTAGCGGGCCCGGGGGTGAGCAGTTCTTC.

V usage is TRBV5-1 and J usage is TRBJ2-7; TRBD1 matches 7 bases. The germline gives CDR1 SGHRS, CDR2 YFSETQ. V lost 5 bases, J lost 6 bases, and 8 bases stayed unmatched. The CDR3 covers 13 residues. For the CDR3, the DNA is TGCGCCAGCAGGCTTATCCAGGGGGTCGAGCAGTACTTC. This translates into CASRLIQGVEQYF.

For the CDR3, the DNA is TGTGCCAGCAGCCCCGGACTAGCCAGTGAGCAGTTCTTC. Translating it yields CASSPGLASEQFF. The V and J genes are TRBV7-6 and TRBJ2-1; 8 nucleotides align to TRBD2. Trimming cost V 5 bases and J 9 bases; bases outside gene matches: 6. The V gene's germline CDR1 is SGHVS and CDR2 FNYEAQ. The CDR3 has 13 amino acids.

The chain employs TRBV9 and TRBJ2-7; D uncertain. Per germline, CDR1 SGDLS and CDR2 YYNGEE. CDR3 size: 16 residues. The V end was cut by 2 bases, the J end by 3 bases, with 18 bases between. The CDR3 region has the DNA TGTGCCAGCAGCGTGTCCCCCGTCGCTACCAACTACGAGCAGTACTTC. It is translated as CASSVSPVATNYEQYF.

The genes are TRBV2 and TRBJ2-1, with D perhaps TRBD1 (7 bases). This CDR3 region has 12 residues. Trimming removed 6 bases from V and 7 bases from J, with 10 bases in between. Germline V gene data show CDR1 as SNHLY and CDR2 as FYNNEI. In DNA, the CDR3 is TGTGCCAGCAGGACAGGGACTAATGAGCAGTTCTTC. Encoded protein: CASRTGTNEQFF.

This chain links TRBV14 with TRBJ2-7; 7 nucleotides line up with TRBD1. This CDR3 is 15 amino acids long. CDR1 is SGHDN and CDR2 is FVKESK in the germline V gene. The J segment lost 2 bases and the V segment lost 1 base, leaving 5 bases of the junction unmatched. CDR3 bases: TGTGCCAGCAGCCAAGGACAGGGATTGACCTACGAGCAGTACTTC. Encoded protein: CASSQGQGLTYEQYF. Together with reference TRBV14 and TRBJ2-7, the CDR3 gives the full variable domain: EAGVTQFPSHSVIEKGQTVTLRCDPISGHDNLYWYRRVMGKEIKFLLHFVKESKQDESGMPNNRFLAERTGGTYSTLKVQPAELEDSGVYFCASSQGQGLTYEQYFGPGTRLTVT.

The rearrangement links TRBV24-1 to TRBJ1-5, with 9 bases aligning to TRBD1. The germline gives CDR1 KGHDR, CDR2 SFDVKD. The CDR3 spans 15 residues. V was pared by 5 bases and J by 4 bases, with 5 bases of the junction left unmatched. Here the CDR3 reads CATSVGTGQNQPQHF. The CDR3 DNA reads TGTGCCACCAGTGTAGGGACAGGGCAGAATCAGCCCCAGCATTTT.

The rearrangement uses TRBV21-1 and TRBJ1-2; TRBD1 is the table's D call and was not checked against the DNA. TRBV21-1 is flagged as a pseudogene. CDR3 size: 19 residues. The CDR3 DNA reads TGTGCCAGCAGCGGCCGACAGGGGTCCGACAACTGCCCCAGCTATGGCTACACCTTC. Residues: CASSGRQGSDNCPSYGYTF.

V and J are TRBV4-2 and TRBJ2-7, with 7 bases lining up with TRBD1. Trimming removed 4 bases from V and 2 bases from J; junction bases left unmatched: 5. The germline V gene has CDR1 LGHNA and CDR2 YNFKEQ. The CDR3 contains 14 residues. The CDR3 sequence is CASSRTGETYEQYF. The CDR3 DNA reads as TGTGCCAGCAGCCGAACAGGGGAAACCTACGAGCAGTACTTC.

V gene TRBV12-3 or TRBV12-4 combines with J gene TRBJ1-1; D is possibly TRBD1 (6 bases). CDR3 length: 12 amino acids. V lost 6 bases and J 11 bases, leaving 16 bases between the germline ends. Here the CDR3 DNA reads TGTGCCAGCAGCCCGCACCGGACAGCTGCTTTCTTT. Translating it yields CASSPHRTAAFF.

This chain joins TRBV6-5 and TRBJ1-2; 9 bases match TRBD1. The J segment lost 4 bases and the V segment lost 10 bases, leaving 7 bases of the junction unmatched. The CDR3 is made up of 13 amino acids. CDR1 is MNHEY and CDR2 is SVGAGI in the germline V gene. CDR3 sequence reads: CATTTGGSYGYTF. The DNA for the CDR3 is TGTGCCACCACAACAGGGGGCTCCTATGGCTACACCTTC.

The chain couples TRBV11-3 to TRBJ2-1; D is uncertain. The germline gives CDR1 SGHNT, CDR2 YENEEA. The V gene lost 1 base and the J gene lost 6 bases, with 13 bases spanning the gap. The length of the CDR3 is 15 residues. The CDR3: CASSLAGYQANEQFF. The CDR3 DNA is TGTGCCAGCAGCTTAGCCGGGTACCAAGCCAATGAGCAGTTCTTC.